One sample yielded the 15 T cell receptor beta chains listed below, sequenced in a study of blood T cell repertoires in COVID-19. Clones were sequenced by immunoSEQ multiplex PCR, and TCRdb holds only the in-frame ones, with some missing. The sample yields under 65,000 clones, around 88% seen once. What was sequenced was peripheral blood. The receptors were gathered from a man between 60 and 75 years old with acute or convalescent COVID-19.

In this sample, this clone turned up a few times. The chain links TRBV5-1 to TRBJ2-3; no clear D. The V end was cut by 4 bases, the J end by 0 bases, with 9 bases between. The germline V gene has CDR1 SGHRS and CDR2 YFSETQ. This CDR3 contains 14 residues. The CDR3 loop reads CASSGQSSTDTQYF. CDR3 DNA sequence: TGCGCCAGCAGCGGTCAGTCTAGCACAGATACGCAGTATTTT.

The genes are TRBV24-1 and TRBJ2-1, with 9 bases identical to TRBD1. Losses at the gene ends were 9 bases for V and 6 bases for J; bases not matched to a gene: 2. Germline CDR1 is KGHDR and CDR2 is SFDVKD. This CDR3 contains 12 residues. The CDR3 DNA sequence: TGTGCCACCGGGACAGGGCTCAATGAGCAGTTCTTC. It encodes CATGTGLNEQFF.

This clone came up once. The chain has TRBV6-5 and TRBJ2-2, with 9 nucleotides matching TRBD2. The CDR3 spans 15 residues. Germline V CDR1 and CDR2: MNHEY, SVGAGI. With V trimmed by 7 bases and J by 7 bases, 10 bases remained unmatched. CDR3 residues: CASTQGLASGGELFF. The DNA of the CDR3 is TGTGCCAGCACCCAGGGACTAGCATCAGGCGGGGAGCTGTTTTTT.

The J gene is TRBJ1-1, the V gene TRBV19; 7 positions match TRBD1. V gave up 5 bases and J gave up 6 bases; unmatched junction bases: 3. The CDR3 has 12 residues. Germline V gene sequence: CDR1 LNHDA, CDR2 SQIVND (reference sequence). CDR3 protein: CASSVQGAEAFF. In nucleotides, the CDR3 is TGTGCCAGTAGTGTTCAGGGGGCTGAAGCTTTCTTT. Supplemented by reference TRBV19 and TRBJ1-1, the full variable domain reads DGGITQSPKYLFRKEGQNVTLSCEQNLNHDAMYWYRQDPGQGLRLIYYSQIVNDFQKGDIAEGYSVSREKKESFPLTVTSAQKNPTAFYLCASSVQGAEAFFGQGTRLTVV.

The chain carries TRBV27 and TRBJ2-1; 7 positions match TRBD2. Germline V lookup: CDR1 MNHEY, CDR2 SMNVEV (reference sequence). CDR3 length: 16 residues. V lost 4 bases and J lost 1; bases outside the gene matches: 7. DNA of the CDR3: TGTGCCAGCAGTTATTCAGCGGGGCGTTCCTACAATGAGCAGTTCTTC. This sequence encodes CASSYSAGRSYNEQFF.

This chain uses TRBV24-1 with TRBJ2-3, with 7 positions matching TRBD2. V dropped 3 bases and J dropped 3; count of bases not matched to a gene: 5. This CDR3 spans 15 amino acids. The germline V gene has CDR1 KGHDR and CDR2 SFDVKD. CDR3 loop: CATSDRGVLTDTQYF. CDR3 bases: TGTGCCACCAGTGATCGGGGGGTTTTGACAGATACGCAGTATTTT.

The CDR3 DNA follows: TGTGCCAGCAGCGTAGGCCCAGGGGGCTATGGCTACACCTTC. This gives the protein CASSVGPGGYGYTF. The chain has TRBV9 and TRBJ1-2, with TRBD1 matching over 7 bases. The CDR3 is made up of 14 amino acids. V gave up 0 bases and J gave up 4 bases; unmatched junction bases: 3. Per the germline V gene, CDR1 is SGDLS and CDR2 is YYNGEE.

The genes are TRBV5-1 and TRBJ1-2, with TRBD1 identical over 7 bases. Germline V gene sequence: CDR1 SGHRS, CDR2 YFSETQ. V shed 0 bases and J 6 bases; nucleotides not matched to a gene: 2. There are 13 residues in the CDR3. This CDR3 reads CASSLGDRNGYTF. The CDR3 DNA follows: TGCGCCAGCAGCTTGGGGGACAGAAATGGCTACACCTTC.

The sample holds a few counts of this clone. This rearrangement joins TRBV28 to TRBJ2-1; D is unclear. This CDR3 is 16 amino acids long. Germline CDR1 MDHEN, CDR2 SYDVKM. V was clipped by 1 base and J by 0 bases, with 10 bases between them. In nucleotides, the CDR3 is TGTGCCAGCAGTTTATACGGAGAAAGCTCCTACAATGAGCAGTTCTTC. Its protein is CASSLYGESSYNEQFF.

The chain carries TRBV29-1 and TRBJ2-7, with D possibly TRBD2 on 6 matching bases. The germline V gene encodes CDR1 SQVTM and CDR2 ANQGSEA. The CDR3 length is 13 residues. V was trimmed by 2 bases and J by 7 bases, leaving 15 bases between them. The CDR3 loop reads CSVESAAGREQYF. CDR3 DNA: TGCAGCGTTGAAAGCGCGGCTGGGAGGGAGCAGTACTTC.

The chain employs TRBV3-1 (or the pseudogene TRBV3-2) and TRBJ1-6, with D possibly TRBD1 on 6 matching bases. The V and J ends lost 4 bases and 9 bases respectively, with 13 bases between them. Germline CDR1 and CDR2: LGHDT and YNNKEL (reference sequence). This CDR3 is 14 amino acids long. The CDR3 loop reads CASSLGGGGSPLHF. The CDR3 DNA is TGTGCCAGCAGCCTAGGGGGGGGCGGTTCACCCCTCCACTTT.

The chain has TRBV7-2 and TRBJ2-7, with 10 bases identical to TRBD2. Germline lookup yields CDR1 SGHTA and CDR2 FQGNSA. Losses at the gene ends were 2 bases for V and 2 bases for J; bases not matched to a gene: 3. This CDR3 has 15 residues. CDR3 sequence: CASSLNLAGAYEQYF. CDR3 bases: TGTGCCAGCAGCTTAAATCTAGCGGGGGCCTACGAGCAGTACTTC.

This chain's CDR3 is CASSLQGLNQPQHF. Here the CDR3 DNA reads TGTGCCAGCAGCTTGCAGGGGCTCAATCAGCCCCAGCATTTT. The chain has TRBV7-2 and TRBJ1-5; D possibly corresponds to TRBD1 (6 bases). Germline V gene data show CDR1 as SGHTA and CDR2 as FQGNSA. Trimming took 3 bases from V and 3 from J, leaving 9 bases between them. The CDR3 spans 14 residues.

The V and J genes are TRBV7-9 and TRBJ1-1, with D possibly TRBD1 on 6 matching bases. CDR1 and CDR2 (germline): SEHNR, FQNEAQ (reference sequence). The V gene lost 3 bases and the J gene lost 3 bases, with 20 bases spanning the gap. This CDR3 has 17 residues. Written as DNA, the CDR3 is TGTGCCAGCAGCTTCGCCACCGGGGGGCTCGTGGACACTGAAGCTTTCTTT. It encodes CASSFATGGLVDTEAFF.

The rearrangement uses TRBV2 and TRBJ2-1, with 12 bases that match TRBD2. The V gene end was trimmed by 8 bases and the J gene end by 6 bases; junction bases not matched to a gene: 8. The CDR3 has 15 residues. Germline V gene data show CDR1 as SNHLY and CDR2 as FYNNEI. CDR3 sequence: CASGQGLAGTNEQFF. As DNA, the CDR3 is TGTGCCAGCGGGCAAGGACTAGCGGGGACCAATGAGCAGTTCTTC.